This is a list of T cell receptor beta chains from one sample in a study of shared clonotypes between healthy human individuals. The protocol was immunoSEQ multiplex PCR, while the TCRdb copy is restricted to in-frame clones and leaves out a portion. The data contain about 1,800,000 clones, around 96% of them singletons. The specimen sequenced was naive CD8+ T cells sorted from blood. Receptors originate from a man in his late teens or twenties in good health. CDR3s include the opening cysteine and the closing phenylalanine or tryptophan. Each record gives: V gene, J gene, CDR3 protein.

>TRBV5-6|TRBJ2-7
CASSWGPQWEQYF
>TRBV27|TRBJ2-2
CASSLSGDTGELFF
>TRBV5-1|TRBJ2-5
CASSFEAGVQETQYF
>TRBV7-9|TRBJ1-5
CASSRDTNQPQHF
>TRBV10-3|TRBJ2-5
CAISGGATDQETQYF
>TRBV5-4|TRBJ2-7
CASSSGLEGQGYEQYF
>TRBV5-1|TRBJ1-1
CASSFRQLSNTEAFF
>TRBV6-4|TRBJ2-4
CASSEPLVALAKNIQYF
>TRBV7-9|TRBJ1-1
CASSTRVTNTEAFF
>TRBV4-3|TRBJ1-6
CASSQDLLGARDSPLHF
>TRBV6-4|TRBJ1-2
CASISGSEANYGYTF
>TRBV27|TRBJ2-5
CASSLSPNQETQYF
>TRBV4-3|TRBJ2-5
CASSQGSASGYQETQYF
>TRBV2|TRBJ2-7
CASRFSQELPYEQYF
>TRBV28|TRBJ1-1
CASSLWGDRLNTEAFF
>TRBV27|TRBJ1-3
CASSLQGTGNTIYF
>TRBV13|TRBJ2-1
CASSYTGTSNNEQFF
>TRBV28|TRBJ2-1
CASSFRLIDEQFF
>TRBV29-1|TRBJ2-7
CSVLSYEQYF
>TRBV18|TRBJ2-2
CASSPPLAGANTGEPFF